The clone carrying this TCR beta chain was seen repeatedly, ten times or more. Time point of the sample: sample taken at primary tumor resection. Samples were donated by 72 untreated early-stage non-small cell lung cancer patients. Whole RNA was taken from tumor, nontumor lung or frozen PBMC; it was then sequenced unsorted. MiXCR, applied by TCRdb to the 5' RACE reads, yields one record per CDR3 protein. The sample has roughly 3,000 distinct CDR3 sequences; 9.8% are singletons. The sample belongs to a study of spatial heterogeneity in lung cancer. Study context: Alpha-chain sequences were consistently detected in smaller numbers than beta-chain sequences. Each distinct TCR and UMI combination averaged more than ten appearances in raw reads.

J gave up 7 bases and V 1 base, and 6 bases lay outside the gene matches. The CDR3 consists of 14 residues. The germline V gene has CDR1 SQVTM and CDR2 ANQGSEA. The chain links TRBV29-1 to TRBJ1-1; 10 nucleotides agree with TRBD1. Source: normal lung tissue next to the tumor, taken at surgery. This TCR came from a male donor with early-stage non-small cell lung cancer. The CDR3 bases are TGCAGCGTTGAAGGGGACAGGGGACTCCATGAAGCTTTCTTT. It translates to CSVEGDRGLHEAFF.